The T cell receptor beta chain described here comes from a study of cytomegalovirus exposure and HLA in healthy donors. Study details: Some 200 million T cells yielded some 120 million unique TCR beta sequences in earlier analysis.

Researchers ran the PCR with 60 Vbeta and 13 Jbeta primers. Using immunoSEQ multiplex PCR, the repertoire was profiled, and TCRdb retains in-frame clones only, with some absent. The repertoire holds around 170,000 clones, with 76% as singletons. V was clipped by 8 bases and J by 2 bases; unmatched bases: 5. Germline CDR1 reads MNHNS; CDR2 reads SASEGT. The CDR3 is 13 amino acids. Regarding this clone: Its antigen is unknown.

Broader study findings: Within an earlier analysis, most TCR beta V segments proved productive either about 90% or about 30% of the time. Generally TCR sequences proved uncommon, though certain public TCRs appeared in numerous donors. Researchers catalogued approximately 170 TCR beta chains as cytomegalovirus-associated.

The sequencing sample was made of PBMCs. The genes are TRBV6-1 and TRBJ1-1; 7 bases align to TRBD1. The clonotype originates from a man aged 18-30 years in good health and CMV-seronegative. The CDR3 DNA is TGTGCCAGCTCAGGGGGTTTCAACACTGAAGCTTTCTTT. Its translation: CASSGGFNTEAFF.